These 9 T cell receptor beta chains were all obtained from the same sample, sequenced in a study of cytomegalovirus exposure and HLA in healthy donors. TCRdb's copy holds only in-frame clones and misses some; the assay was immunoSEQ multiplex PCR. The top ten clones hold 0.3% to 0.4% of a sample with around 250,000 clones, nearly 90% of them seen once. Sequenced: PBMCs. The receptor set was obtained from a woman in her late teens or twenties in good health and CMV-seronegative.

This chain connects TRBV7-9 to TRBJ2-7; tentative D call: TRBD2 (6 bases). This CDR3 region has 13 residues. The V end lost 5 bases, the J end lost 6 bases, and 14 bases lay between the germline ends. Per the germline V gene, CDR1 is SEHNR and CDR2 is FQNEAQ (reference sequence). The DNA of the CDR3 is TGTGCCAGCAGCCCTTCTGGGGGGTTCGAGCAGTACTTC. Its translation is CASSPSGGFEQYF.

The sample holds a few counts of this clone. CDR3 nucleotides: TGTGCCAGCAGTTTAGGGGCAGGCTCAGGGATTTCACCCCTCCACTTT. This codes for CASSLGAGSGISPLHF. The chain has TRBV27 and TRBJ1-6; tentative D call: TRBD1 (5 bases). Trimming cost V 2 bases and J 9 bases, with 17 bases left between them. Germline V gene data show CDR1 as MNHEY and CDR2 as SMNVEV (reference sequence). CDR3 length: 16 amino acids.

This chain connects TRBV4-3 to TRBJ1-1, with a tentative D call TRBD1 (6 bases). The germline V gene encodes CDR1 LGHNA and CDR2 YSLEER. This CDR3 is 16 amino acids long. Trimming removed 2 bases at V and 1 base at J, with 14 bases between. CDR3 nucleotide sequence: TGCGCCAGCAGCCAACGTACTGGACAGCCGAACACTGAAGCTTTCTTT. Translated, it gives CASSQRTGQPNTEAFF.

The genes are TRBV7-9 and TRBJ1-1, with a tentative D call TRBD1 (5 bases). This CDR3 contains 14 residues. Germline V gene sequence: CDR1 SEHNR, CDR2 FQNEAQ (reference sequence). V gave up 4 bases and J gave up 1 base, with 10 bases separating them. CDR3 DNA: TGTGCCAGCAGCTCTCTGGGGGGGAACACTGAAGCTTTCTTT. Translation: CASSSLGGNTEAFF.

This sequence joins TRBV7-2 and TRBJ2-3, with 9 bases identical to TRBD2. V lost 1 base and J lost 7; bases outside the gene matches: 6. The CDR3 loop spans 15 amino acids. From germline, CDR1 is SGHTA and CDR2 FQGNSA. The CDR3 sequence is CASSLEGGGAYTQYF. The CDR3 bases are TGTGCCAGCAGCTTAGAAGGCGGGGGGGCCTATACGCAGTATTTT.

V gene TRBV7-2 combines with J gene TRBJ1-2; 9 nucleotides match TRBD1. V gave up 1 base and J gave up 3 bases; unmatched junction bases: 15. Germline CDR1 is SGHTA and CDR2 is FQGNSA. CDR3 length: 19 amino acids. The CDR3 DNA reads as TGTGCCAGCAGCTTAGTTTTGGGCCCTTACAGGGGGCGCGACTATGGCTACACCTTC. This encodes CASSLVLGPYRGRDYGYTF. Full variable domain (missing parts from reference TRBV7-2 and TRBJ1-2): GAGVSQSPSNKVTEKGKDVELRCDPISGHTALYWYRQSLGQGLEFLIYFQGNSAPDKSGLPSDRFSAERTGGSVSTLTIQRTQQEDSAVYLCASSLVLGPYRGRDYGYTFGSGTRLTVV.

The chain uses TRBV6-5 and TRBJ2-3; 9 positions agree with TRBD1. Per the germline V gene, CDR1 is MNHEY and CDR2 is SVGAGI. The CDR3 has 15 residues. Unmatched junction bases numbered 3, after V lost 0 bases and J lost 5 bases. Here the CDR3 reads CASSYSGQGGDTQYF. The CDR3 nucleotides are TGTGCCAGCAGTTACTCGGGACAGGGAGGAGATACGCAGTATTTT.

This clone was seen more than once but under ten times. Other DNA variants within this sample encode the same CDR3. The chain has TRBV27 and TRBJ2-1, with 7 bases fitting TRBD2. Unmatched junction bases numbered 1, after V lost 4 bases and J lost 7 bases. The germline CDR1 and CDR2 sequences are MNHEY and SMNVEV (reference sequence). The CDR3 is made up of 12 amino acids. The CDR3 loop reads CASSWGGNEQFF. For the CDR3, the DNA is TGTGCCAGCAGTTGGGGGGGGAATGAGCAGTTCTTC.

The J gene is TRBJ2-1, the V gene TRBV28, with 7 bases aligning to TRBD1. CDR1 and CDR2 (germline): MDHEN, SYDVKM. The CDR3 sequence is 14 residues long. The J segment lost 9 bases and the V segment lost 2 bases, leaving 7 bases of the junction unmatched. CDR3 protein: CASSLRLRGREQFF. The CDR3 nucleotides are TGTGCCAGCAGTTTAAGGTTAAGGGGGCGTGAGCAGTTCTTC.